This is a list of T cell receptor beta chains from one sample in a study of neoadjuvant anti-PD-1 for oral cavity cancer. Libraries were prepared by immunoSEQ multiplex PCR; TCRdb keeps only in-frame clonotypes and omits some of them. This sample has roughly 60,000 clones; approximately 80% occur once, and the top ten carry 2.5% to 3%. Sequenced here: PBMCs, sampled before nivolumab (anti-PD-1) treatment. The receptors derive from a person aged 35 to 85 with oral cavity squamous cell carcinoma. Both conserved end residues are part of each CDR3. A D gene is named only where the DNA matches it firmly. The listing skips clone size in some rows; elsewhere it reads once, few, many or a size class.

D gene | J gene | clone size | V gene | CDR3 protein | CDR3 DNA
TRBD2 | TRBJ2-1 | . | TRBV19 | CASSSPRGVAGAYNEQFF | TGTGCCAGTAGTTCCCCGAGGGGGGTAGCGGGAGCCTACAATGAGCAGTTCTTC
. | TRBJ1-2 | . | TRBV6-4 | CASRDFGGLGYTF | TGTGCCAGCAGAGACTTCGGGGGTTTGGGCTACACCTTC
. | TRBJ1-6 | . | TRBV2 | CARSRDPKDSPLHF | TGTGCCAGAAGCCGGGACCCGAAGGATTCACCCCTCCACTTT
. | TRBJ2-7 | . | TRBV5-6 | CASSLGQGNYEQYF | TGTGCCAGCAGCTTGGGGCAGGGGAACTACGAGCAGTACTTC
. | TRBJ1-1 | . | TRBV7-2 | CASSLVGATTEAFF | TGTGCCAGCAGCTTAGTGGGCGCGACAACTGAAGCTTTCTTT
TRBD1 | TRBJ1-5 | . | TRBV19 | CASSKGPGQGSNSNQPQHF | TGTGCCAGTAGTAAGGGGCCGGGACAGGGGTCGAATAGCAATCAGCCCCAGCATTTT
. | TRBJ2-3 | . | TRBV27 | CASSRIQGGGTDTQYF | TGTGCCAGCAGCCGGATTCAGGGGGGCGGCACAGATACGCAGTATTTT
. | TRBJ1-5 | . | TRBV2 | CASTPRQIPHQPQHF | TGTGCCAGCACCCCTAGACAAATACCCCATCAGCCCCAGCATTTT
. | TRBJ2-2 | few | TRBV5-4 | CASSPLVTGELFF | TGTGCCAGCAGCCCTCTCGTAACTGGGGAGCTGTTTTTT
TRBD1 | TRBJ1-5 | . | TRBV19 | CASSIVGRTGYNQPQHF | TGTGCCAGTAGTATAGTCGGACGGACAGGGTACAATCAGCCCCAGCATTTT
. | TRBJ2-7 | . | TRBV14 | CASSSGRLGEQYF | TGTGCCAGCTCCAGCGGCAGACTGGGGGAGCAGTACTTC
. | TRBJ2-7 | . | TRBV7-9 | CASSLELGLGEQYF | TGTGCCAGCAGCTTAGAACTAGGGTTGGGCGAGCAGTACTTC
. | TRBJ2-7 | . | TRBV27 | CASRAYEGAEQYF | TGTGCCAGCAGAGCCTATGAGGGCGCCGAGCAGTACTTC
. | TRBJ1-5 | . | TRBV27 | CASSPGGGNQPQHF | TGTGCCAGCAGTCCTGGAGGGGGAAATCAGCCCCAGCATTTT
. | TRBJ2-7 | . | TRBV5-1 | CASSLDTPRVVYEQYF | TGCGCCAGCAGCTTGGATACCCCTAGGGTAGTCTACGAGCAGTACTTC
. | TRBJ2-3 | . | TRBV9 | CASSPGRDRPLADTQYF | TGTGCCAGCAGCCCCGGACGGGATAGGCCCCTGGCAGATACGCAGTATTTT
. | TRBJ2-1 | . | TRBV28 | CASSLDRSSYNEQFF | TGTGCCAGCAGTCTTGACAGGAGCTCCTACAATGAGCAGTTCTTC
TRBD2 | TRBJ2-2 | . | TRBV9 | CASTEREIITGELFF | TGTGCCAGCACCGAGCGGGAGATTATCACCGGGGAGCTGTTTTTT
TRBD1 | TRBJ1-1 | . | TRBV29-1 | CSVMTGASTEAFF | TGCAGCGTGATGACAGGGGCCTCCACTGAAGCTTTCTTT
. | TRBJ1-1 | . | TRBV27 | CASSYAGLTEAFF | TGTGCCAGCAGCTATGCGGGGCTCACTGAAGCTTTCTTT
. | TRBJ1-6 | many | TRBV28 | CASSFGSSPLHF | TGTGCCAGCAGTTTCGGGTCATCACCCCTCCACTTT
. | TRBJ1-1 | many | TRBV7-9 | CASSLDARTNTEAFF | TGTGCCAGCAGCTTGGATGCCAGAACGAACACTGAAGCTTTCTTT
. | TRBJ1-1 | . | TRBV5-1 | CASSLVPGMNTEAFF | TGCGCCAGCAGCTTGGTACCGGGCATGAACACTGAAGCTTTCTTT
TRBD2 | TRBJ2-3 | . | TRBV6-1 | CASSGLAGTDTQYF | TGTGCCAGCAGTGGGCTAGCGGGAACAGATACGCAGTATTTT
. | TRBJ1-5 | . | TRBV10-2 | CASSEGIGNQPQHF | TGCGCCAGCAGTGAAGGCATCGGGAATCAGCCCCAGCATTTT
TRBD2 | TRBJ2-1 | . | TRBV5-5 | CASSGAGGGSYNEQFF | TGTGCCAGCAGCGGGGCGGGCGGGGGGTCCTACAATGAGCAGTTCTTC
. | TRBJ2-2 | . | TRBV5-1 | CASSFYTGELFF | TGCGCCAGCAGCTTTTACACCGGGGAGCTGTTTTTT
. | TRBJ2-2 | . | TRBV27 | CASSHTGLRNTGELFF | TGTGCCAGCAGCCATACAGGTTTGAGGAACACCGGGGAGCTGTTTTTT
TRBD2 | TRBJ2-7 | . | TRBV14 | CASSQAPGLRFEQYF | TGTGCCAGCAGCCAAGCTCCGGGACTAAGATTCGAGCAGTACTTC
TRBD2 | TRBJ2-1 | . | TRBV28 | CASRDTAGPSYNEQFF | TGTGCCAGCAGGGACACAGCGGGGCCCTCCTACAATGAGCAGTTCTTC
TRBD1 | TRBJ2-7 | . | TRBV2 | CASRRETGASYEQYF | TGTGCCAGCAGGAGGGAGACAGGGGCCTCCTACGAGCAGTACTTC
. | TRBJ1-5 | . | TRBV5-5 | CASSLRGNSNQPQHF | TGTGCCAGCAGCTTAAGGGGGAATAGCAATCAGCCCCAGCATTTT
. | TRBJ1-5 | . | TRBV29-1 | CSVLQGNQPQHF | TGCAGCGTCTTACAGGGCAATCAGCCCCAGCATTTT